Presented here are 27 T cell receptor beta chains from one specimen sequenced in a study of T cell clonality in common variable immunodeficiency. Some clones are missing from TCRdb's copy, which holds only in-frame ones; the method was immunoSEQ multiplex PCR. The repertoire consists of 40,000 to 45,000 clones, none detected only once. The sequencing input was peripheral blood mononuclear cells. The receptor set was obtained from a person aged 18 to 75 in good health.

This clone was seen repeatedly, ten times or more. The read stops 3 residues short of the end of the CDR3; the missing end is completed from the germline J gene. J is TRBJ1-5 and V is TRBV12-5; a possible D gene is TRBD1 (6 bases). This CDR3 spans 14 amino acids. V gave up 0 bases and J gave up 6 bases, with 9 bases separating them. Germline V gene lookup returns CDR1 LGHNT and CDR2 FRNRAP. The CDR3 spells CASGLVAGVQPQHF. The CDR3 DNA, read in part, is TGTGCTAGTGGTTTGGTGGCAGGGGTTCAGCCC. The variable domain in full, completed from reference TRBV12-5 and TRBJ1-5, reads DARVTQTPRHKVTEMGQEVTMRCQPILGHNTVFWYRQTMMQGLELLAYFRNRAPLDDSGMPKDRFSAEMPDATLATLKIQPSEPRDSAVYFCASGLVAGVQPQHFGDGTRLSIL.

At least ten counts were recorded for this clone. The read is 3 residues too short to cover the CDR3 end, so that end is filled in from the germline J gene. The gene calls are TRBV10-3 and TRBJ2-7; 10 bases match TRBD2. Trimming at V came to 10 bases and at J to 1 base, leaving 7 bases not matched to a gene. CDR3 length equals 14 residues. Germline values: CDR1 ENHRY, CDR2 SYGVKD. The CDR3 bases that were read are TGTGCCACCACGGGTAGCGGGGGGTCCTACGAG. As protein: CATTGSGGSYE. The complete CDR3 sequence is CATTGSGGSYEQYF.

There are many counts of this clone. The observed sequence ends 3 residues before the CDR3 terminus, with the missing tail filled in from the germline J gene. The rearrangement uses TRBV11-3 and TRBJ1-6; tentative D call: TRBD1 (5 bases). The CDR3 loop spans 15 amino acids. V gave up 4 bases and J gave up 6 bases, with 13 bases separating them. Germline V gene data show CDR1 as SGHNT and CDR2 as YENEEA. This CDR3 is CASSWRIGANSPLHF. The part of the CDR3 DNA that was read is TGTGCCAGCAGCTGGAGGATTGGGGCTAATTCACCC.

This clone was seen ten or more times. CDR3 amino acids: CSARGQSNEKLFF. The part of the CDR3 DNA that was read is TGCAGTGCTAGAGGACAGAGTAATGAAAAA. J is TRBJ1-4 and V is TRBV20-1, with D perhaps matching TRBD1 (5 bases). With the read ending 3 residues before the CDR3 end, the germline J gene is used to fill in that end. The CDR3 loop spans 13 amino acids. Germline CDR1 is DFQATT and CDR2 is SNEGSKA (reference sequence). V lost 1 base and J lost 4, with 7 bases in between.

This clone was detected ten times or more. The read ends 3 residues early relative to the CDR3; the germline J gene fills the gap. The chain carries TRBV20-1 and TRBJ2-5; a possible D gene is TRBD1 (6 bases). The CDR3 has 12 amino acids. With 7 bases removed from V and 1 base from J, the gap between germline ends came to 10 bases. Germline V gives CDR1 DFQATT, CDR2 SNEGSKA (reference sequence). The DNA read from the CDR3 is TGCAGTGAGAGGACAGCCCAAGAGACC. Translation: CSERTAQET. The whole CDR3 reads CSERTAQETQYF.

This clone was seen many times. The read falls 3 residues short of the CDR3 end, and the missing part is taken from the germline J gene. The rearrangement joins TRBV10-1 to TRBJ1-5; a weak D match, TRBD1 (5 bases). Per germline, CDR1 WNHNN and CDR2 SYGVQD (reference sequence). With 6 bases removed from V and 0 bases from J, the gap between germline ends came to 15 bases. This CDR3 has 16 residues. CDR3 DNA, as far as it was read: TGCGCCAGCAGGGGGCTTGATTATTATAGCAATCAGCCC. Its translation: CASRGLDYYSNQP. The CDR3 as a whole reads CASRGLDYYSNQPQHF.

This clone was found many times. The read is 3 residues too short to cover the CDR3 end, so that end is filled in from the germline J gene. The genes are TRBV30 and TRBJ2-7; D gene unclear. The CDR3 is made up of 14 amino acids. Germline values: CDR1 GTSNPN, CDR2 SVGIG (reference sequence). V lost 1 base, J lost 1 base, and 11 bases lay in between. The CDR3 region is CAWSDGDGSYEQYF. CDR3 DNA, as far as it was read: TGTGCCTGGAGTGACGGAGACGGGTCCTACGAG.

At least ten counts were recorded for this clone. The read finishes 3 residues shy of the CDR3 end, and the germline J gene is used to complete it. J is TRBJ2-2 and V is TRBV4-2, with TRBD1 identical over 8 bases. The CDR3 covers 17 residues. Germline-derived CDR1 and CDR2 are LGHNA and YNFKEQ. Trimming took 0 bases from V and 7 from J; bases not matched to a gene: 10. CDR3: CASSQDIDRGSGGELFF. Partial CDR3 DNA: TGTGCCAGCAGCCAAGATATTGACAGGGGTTCAGGCGGGGAG.

This clone occurred many times. The read finishes 3 residues shy of the CDR3 end, and the germline J gene is used to complete it. The chain couples TRBV7-2 to TRBJ2-7, with no clear D. The CDR3 has 13 residues. Germline lookup yields CDR1 SGHTA and CDR2 FQGNSA. Trimming cost V 2 bases and J 5 bases, with 10 bases left between them. CDR3 bases read: TGTGCCAGCAGCTTACCCAAAGCCCACGAG. Its protein product is CASSLPKAHE. The whole CDR3 protein reads CASSLPKAHEQYF.

This clone showed up many times. The sequenced fragment ends 3 residues before the CDR3 boundary, so the rest is inferred from the germline J gene. V gene TRBV11-2 combines with J gene TRBJ1-1, with 7 positions matching TRBD1. Germline CDR1 SGHAT, CDR2 FQNNGV. Germline trimming cut 5 bases from V and 6 bases from J; bases unmatched to any gene: 9. This CDR3 has 14 residues. CDR3 amino acids: CASSPGQNSAEAFF. CDR3 DNA (partial): TGTGCCAGCAGCCCGGGACAGAACTCCGCTGAA.

This clone has a count of ten or more. The read comes to an end 3 residues before the CDR3 does, leaving the germline J gene to fill in the end. The chain carries TRBV19 and TRBJ1-1; 7 bases are shared with TRBD1. The germline V gene encodes CDR1 LNHDA and CDR2 SQIVND (reference sequence). This CDR3 has 12 amino acids. CDR3 bases read: TGTGCCATTCTCTCCGGGACAGCGGAA. It translates to CAILSGTAE. The whole CDR3 is CAILSGTAEAFF. Full variable domain (rest looked up from reference TRBV19 and TRBJ1-1): DGGITQSPKYLFRKEGQNVTLSCEQNLNHDAMYWYRQDPGQGLRLIYYSQIVNDFQKGDIAEGYSVSREKKESFPLTVTSAQKNPTAFYLCAILSGTAEAFFGQGTRLTVV.

This clone showed up many times. The missing CDR3 end, 3 residues past where the read stops, is filled in from the germline J gene. The gene calls are TRBV5-4 and TRBJ1-2; perhaps TRBD1 as D (5 bases). CDR1 and CDR2 (germline): SGHNT, YYREEE (reference sequence). This CDR3 is built from 15 residues. V lost 4 bases and J 1 base, leaving 14 bases between the germline ends. The CDR3 reads CASSEGAGGNYGYTF. The CDR3 bases that were read are TGTGCCAGCAGCGAGGGCGCGGGGGGTAACTATGGC.

This clone was detected many times. The read comes to an end 3 residues before the CDR3 does, leaving the germline J gene to fill in the end. V is TRBV7-7 and J is TRBJ2-2; D unclear. Trimming shortened V by 3 bases and J by 1 base, and 9 bases separated the two germline ends. The length of the CDR3 is 15 residues. Germline V gene lookup returns CDR1 SSHAT and CDR2 FNYEAQ (reference sequence). CDR3 sequence: CASSFTVLNTGELFF. CDR3 bases read: TGTGCCAGCAGCTTTACAGTCCTGAACACCGGGGAG.

At least ten counts were recorded for this clone. The CDR3 reads CSARDRFLAGGPEETQYF. The DNA read from the CDR3 is TGCAGTGCTAGAGATCGATTTCTAGCGGGGGGGCCGGAGGAGACC. The chain employs TRBV20-1 and TRBJ2-5; 12 bases line up with TRBD2. The CDR3 goes on 3 residues after the read ends, and that part is filled in from the germline J gene. V shed 0 bases and J 5 bases; nucleotides not matched to a gene: 13. From germline, CDR1 is DFQATT and CDR2 SNEGSKA (reference sequence). This CDR3 region has 18 residues.

This clone was observed many times. The missing CDR3 end, 3 residues past where the read stops, is filled in from the germline J gene. This chain connects TRBV20-1 to TRBJ2-5, with a tentative D call TRBD1 (5 bases). The CDR3 spans 14 residues. Germline CDR1 is DFQATT and CDR2 is SNEGSKA (reference sequence). With 7 bases removed from V and 1 base from J, the gap between germline ends came to 16 bases. CDR3 residues: CSGVGPPAQETQYF. CDR3 bases read: TGCAGTGGGGTGGGGCCCCCTGCCCAAGAGACC.

This clone was seen at least ten times. Sequencing ends 3 residues short of the CDR3 end; the germline J gene provides the rest. This chain joins TRBV5-1 and TRBJ2-7, with no clear D. This CDR3 has 14 amino acids. Trimming took 4 bases from V and 6 from J, leaving 17 bases between them. Germline V gene data show CDR1 as SGHRS and CDR2 as YFSETQ. Partial CDR3 DNA: TGCGCCAGCAGCAAGGTCCCGGGTAGGCTCGAG. This encodes CASSKVPGRLE. The entire CDR3 protein reads CASSKVPGRLEQYF. The full variable domain, in which reference TRBV5-1 and TRBJ2-7 provide the parts outside the CDR3, is KAGVTQTPRYLIKTRGQQVTLSCSPISGHRSVSWYQQTPGQGLQFLFEYFSETQRNKGNFPGRFSGRQFSNSRSEMNVSTLELGDSALYLCASSKVPGRLEQYFGPGTRLTVT.

This clone was seen repeatedly, ten times or more. The read finishes 3 residues shy of the CDR3 end, and the germline J gene is used to complete it. This chain uses TRBV14 with TRBJ1-5, with 9 bases that match TRBD1. The CDR3 extends over 16 amino acids. The germline gives CDR1 SGHDN, CDR2 FVKESK. V was clipped by 4 bases and J by 2 bases; unmatched bases: 6. CDR3 bases read: TGTGCCAGCAGCCCCAACACAGGGGGCGGCAATCAGCCC. Protein sequence: CASSPNTGGGNQP. The full CDR3 is CASSPNTGGGNQPQHF. Looking up the rest from reference TRBV14 and TRBJ1-5 gives the full variable domain: EAGVTQFPSHSVIEKGQTVTLRCDPISGHDNLYWYRRVMGKEIKFLLHFVKESKQDESGMPNNRFLAERTGGTYSTLKVQPAELEDSGVYFCASSPNTGGGNQPQHFGDGTRLSIL.

The table lists this clone with many counts. Sequencing ends 3 residues short of the CDR3 end; the germline J gene provides the rest. The V gene is TRBV7-8, the J gene TRBJ2-3; D is unresolved. This CDR3 spans 13 amino acids. Trimming pared 3 bases from V and 2 bases from J, leaving 6 bases between. CDR1 is SGHVS, CDR2 FQNEAQ, per germline. Partial CDR3 DNA: TGTGCCAGCAGCTTCGACAACACAGATACG. It specifies CASSFDNTDT. The whole CDR3 region reads CASSFDNTDTQYF. Combining the CDR3 with reference TRBV7-8 and TRBJ2-3 gives the whole variable domain GAGVSQSPRYKVAKRGQDVALRCDPISGHVSLFWYQQALGQGPEFLTYFQNEAQLDKSGLPSDRFFAERPEGSVSTLKIQRTQQEDSAVYLCASSFDNTDTQYFGPGTRLTVL.

This clone has ten or more counts. The read is 3 residues too short to cover the CDR3 end, so that end is filled in from the germline J gene. V gene TRBV20-1 combines with J gene TRBJ2-1, with TRBD2 matching over 10 bases. CDR1 is DFQATT and CDR2 is SNEGSKA in the germline V gene (reference sequence). The CDR3 totals 16 residues. The V segment lost 0 bases and the J segment 6 bases; nucleotides outside the gene matches: 8. Incomplete CDR3 DNA: TGCAGTGCTAGAGATGTGGAGCGGGAGGGAACCAATGAG. This translates into CSARDVEREGTNE. The CDR3, in full, reads CSARDVEREGTNEQFF.

This clone was counted at least ten times. The missing CDR3 end, 3 residues past where the read stops, is filled in from the germline J gene. This chain uses TRBV5-4 with TRBJ2-5, with D perhaps matching TRBD1 (5 bases). This CDR3 has 11 residues. Trimming left V 3 bases short and J 5 bases short, with 5 bases between. Germline CDR1 SGHNT, CDR2 YYREEE (reference sequence). CDR3 sequence: CASSSGETQYF. The CDR3 bases that were read are TGTGCCAGCAGCTCAGGGGAGACC.

Many counts were recorded for this clone. The read falls 3 residues short of the CDR3 end, and the missing part is taken from the germline J gene. This sequence joins TRBV6-2 or TRBV6-3 and TRBJ2-5; TRBD2 matches at 8 bases. The V segment lost 7 bases and the J segment 4 bases; nucleotides outside the gene matches: 8. This CDR3 comprises 14 residues. The germline V gene encodes CDR1 MNHEY and CDR2 SVGEGT. This chain's CDR3 is CASTPLTSAETQYF. Partial CDR3 DNA: TGTGCCAGCACCCCATTGACTAGCGCAGAGACC.

This clone was detected a few times. The CDR3 end lies 3 residues beyond the end of the read and is filled in from the germline J gene. The rearrangement links TRBV11-2 to TRBJ2-3; D is undetermined. Per germline, CDR1 SGHAT and CDR2 FQNNGV. V was shortened by 8 bases and J by 4 bases, with 16 bases between the two germline ends. There are 14 residues in the CDR3. The CDR3 spells CASYSVAVPDTQYF. CDR3 DNA, as far as it was read: TGTGCCAGCTATAGTGTTGCGGTCCCAGATACG.

Many counts were recorded for this clone. The read ends 3 residues before the CDR3 terminus; that terminus is restored from the germline J gene. V and J are TRBV29-1 and TRBJ2-7, with D unclear. This CDR3 has 13 amino acids. V lost 4 bases to trimming and J lost 5 bases, with 15 bases between them. The germline V gene has CDR1 SQVTM and CDR2 ANQGSEA. CDR3 DNA (partial): TGCAGCGTTGGGAGACTCCCTGGCAACGAG. Translating gives CSVGRLPGNE. The whole CDR3 protein is CSVGRLPGNEQYF.

This clone was recorded many times. Read sequence stops 3 residues before the CDR3 end, and the germline J gene provides the missing end. The rearrangement uses TRBV18 and TRBJ2-5; D not resolved. V gave up 1 base and J gave up 1 base, with 4 bases separating them. Germline loops: CDR1 KGHSH, CDR2 LQKENI. CDR3 length: 13 residues. CDR3 sequence reads: CASSPHSQETQYF. Incomplete CDR3 DNA: TGTGCCAGCTCACCACACAGCCAAGAGACC.

Many counts were recorded for this clone. The observed sequence ends 3 residues before the CDR3 terminus, with the missing tail filled in from the germline J gene. The chain is built from TRBV19 and TRBJ1-2, with D maybe TRBD1 (5 bases). CDR3 length: 13 amino acids. CDR1 and CDR2 (germline): LNHDA, SQIVND (reference sequence). Trimming took 4 bases from V and 4 from J, leaving 10 bases between them. Partial CDR3 DNA: TGTGCCAGTAGTAATCAGGGAAGCTATGGC. It is translated as CASSNQGSYG. The entire CDR3 sequence reads CASSNQGSYGYTF.

This clone was detected ten times or more. Sequencing ends 3 residues short of the CDR3 end; the germline J gene provides the rest. The chain uses TRBV5-1 and TRBJ2-3, with 10 nucleotides matching TRBD1. Per the germline V gene, CDR1 is SGHRS and CDR2 is YFSETQ. With V trimmed by 3 bases and J by 4 bases, 2 bases remained unmatched. CDR3 length: 14 residues. CDR3 sequence: CASSSGQGADTQYF. Incomplete CDR3 DNA: TGCGCCAGCAGCTCCGGACAGGGGGCAGATACG.

This clone was found many times. The CDR3 end falls 3 residues outside the read, so it is completed with the germline J gene. The J gene is TRBJ2-1, the V gene TRBV20-1; 12 nucleotides match TRBD2. The CDR3 contains 17 residues. V was pared by 5 bases and J by 0 bases, with 8 bases of the junction left unmatched. CDR1 and CDR2 (germline): DFQATT, SNEGSKA (reference sequence). The CDR3: CSARTSGEQSSYNEQFF. CDR3 DNA, as far as it was read: TGCAGTGCTCGGACTAGCGGGGAACAGAGCTCCTACAATGAG.